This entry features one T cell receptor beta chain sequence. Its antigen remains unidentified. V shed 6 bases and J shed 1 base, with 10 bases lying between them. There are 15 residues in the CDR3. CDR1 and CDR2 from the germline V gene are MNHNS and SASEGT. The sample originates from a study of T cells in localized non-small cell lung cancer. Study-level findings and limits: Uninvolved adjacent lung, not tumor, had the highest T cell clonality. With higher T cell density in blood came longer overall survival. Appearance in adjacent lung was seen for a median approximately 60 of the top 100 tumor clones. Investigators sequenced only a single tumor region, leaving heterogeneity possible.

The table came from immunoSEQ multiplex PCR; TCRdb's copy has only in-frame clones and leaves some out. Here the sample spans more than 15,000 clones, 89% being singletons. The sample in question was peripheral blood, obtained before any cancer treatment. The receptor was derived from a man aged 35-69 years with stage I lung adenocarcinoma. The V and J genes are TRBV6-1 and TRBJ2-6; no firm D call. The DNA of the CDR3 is TGTGCCAGCAGAGTTGGGGTATCTGGGGCCAACGTCCTGACTTTC. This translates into CASRVGVSGANVLTF.